These 15 T cell receptor beta chains share one sample of origin, sequenced in a study of T cell changes during pregnancy in multiple sclerosis. Assay: immunoSEQ multiplex PCR; the TCRdb copy retains only in-frame clones and omits some. The table includes roughly 53,000 clones, roughly nine tenths detected once. This specimen consisted of CD4+ T cells from peripheral blood mononuclear cells, obtained in the second trimester of pregnancy. These TCRs come from a female donor in good health, enrolled as a control in a pregnancy study.

CDR3 loop: CASSLGQMNTEAFF. In DNA form, the CDR3 reads TGTGCCAGCAGCCTAGGACAGATGAACACTGAAGCTTTCTTT. The chain uses TRBV7-2 and TRBJ1-1; D may be TRBD1 (6 bases). The germline V and J ends were trimmed by 5 bases and 0 bases, with 10 bases remaining between them. The germline V gene encodes CDR1 SGHTA and CDR2 FQGNSA. The CDR3 extends over 14 amino acids.

This clone is a singleton in its sample. The V and J genes are TRBV7-9 and TRBJ1-5; D gene unclear. CDR1 and CDR2 (germline): SEHNR, FQNEAQ (reference sequence). Trimming removed 1 base at V and 9 bases at J, with 10 bases between. The CDR3 is made up of 13 amino acids. In DNA form, the CDR3 reads TGTGCCAGCAGCTTAGGACTCCGGGGGCCCCAGCATTTT. It codes for CASSLGLRGPQHF.

The chain couples TRBV7-3 to TRBJ2-5; 8 bases line up with TRBD1. Germline V gene sequence: CDR1 SGHTA, CDR2 FQGTGA. V was clipped by 3 bases and J by 5 bases; unmatched bases: 2. This CDR3 contains 13 residues. The CDR3 here is CASSFDRGETQYF. The CDR3 DNA follows: TGTGCCAGCAGCTTTGACAGGGGCGAGACCCAGTACTTC.

This clone was recorded once. The chain carries TRBV5-4 and TRBJ1-2, with no clear D. Trimming took off 2 bases at V and 0 bases at J, with 11 bases between the two ends. CDR3 length: 15 amino acids. Germline assignment: CDR1 SGHNT and CDR2 YYREEE (reference sequence). CDR3 bases: TGTGCCAGCAGCTTCGAGACAAGAGCTAACTATGGCTACACCTTC. This encodes CASSFETRANYGYTF.

This rearrangement joins TRBV5-1 to TRBJ1-1, with D possibly being TRBD1 (5 bases). The V gene's germline CDR1 is SGHRS and CDR2 YFSETQ. Trimming stripped 7 bases from V and 7 bases from J, with 17 bases between. This CDR3 comprises 13 residues. The CDR3 DNA reads TGCGCCAGCGCTCAGACAGTAGAAGGTGAAGCTTTCTTT. Amino acid sequence: CASAQTVEGEAFF.

This clone was recorded a few times. J is TRBJ1-5 and V is TRBV18; no clear D gene. Germline V CDR1 and CDR2: KGHSH, LQKENI. The CDR3 totals 15 residues. V was shortened by 3 bases and J by 1 base, with 10 bases between the two germline ends. The CDR3 reads CASSPGGMSNQPQHF. The CDR3 DNA reads as TGTGCCAGCTCACCGGGCGGGATGAGCAATCAGCCCCAGCATTTT.

V usage is TRBV27 and J usage is TRBJ1-6; TRBD1 aligns across 9 bases. Trimming removed 5 bases from V and 2 bases from J; junction bases left unmatched: 4. The germline CDR1 and CDR2 sequences are MNHEY and SMNVEV (reference sequence). The CDR3 is 16 residues long. The DNA for the CDR3 is TGTGCCAGCAGTCTAACAGGGGGCGCCTATAATTCACCCCTCCACTTT. Translated: CASSLTGGAYNSPLHF.

The chain has TRBV4-3 and TRBJ2-3; 9 positions match TRBD1. Trimming took 3 bases from V and 10 from J; bases not matched to a gene: 11. The CDR3 spans 15 residues. Germline values: CDR1 LGHNA, CDR2 YSLEER. The CDR3 spells CASSHTGTGIEAQYF. In DNA form, the CDR3 reads TGCGCCAGCAGCCATACCGGGACAGGGATAGAGGCGCAGTATTTT.

The chain uses TRBV5-1 and TRBJ1-1; D is possibly TRBD1 (6 bases). This CDR3 is built from 16 residues. Germline CDR1 reads SGHRS; CDR2 reads YFSETQ. Between the trimmed V and J ends, which lost 4 bases and 1 base, there was a span of 17 bases. The CDR3 region is CASSTWPRDTNTEAFF. The CDR3 nucleotides read TGCGCCAGCAGCACCTGGCCTCGGGACACGAACACTGAAGCTTTCTTT.

The V gene is TRBV6-6, the J gene TRBJ1-5, with no clear D. V was cut by 0 bases and J by 5 bases, with 14 bases left in between. The CDR3 totals 16 residues. CDR1 is MNHNY, CDR2 SVGAGI, per germline (reference sequence). For the CDR3, the DNA is TGTGCCAGCAGTTACTCTCGGGAAATAGTCGATCAGCCCCAGCATTTT. It is translated as CASSYSREIVDQPQHF.

The table lists this clone with a few counts. The chain has TRBV5-6 and TRBJ1-1; no reliable D call. The V end was cut by 1 base, the J end by 2 bases, with 9 bases between. The CDR3 is 14 amino acids. Germline CDR1 reads SGHDT; CDR2 reads YYEEEE. In DNA form, the CDR3 reads TGTGCCAGCAGCTTGTTCGGGGTAAACACTGAAGCTTTCTTT. Its protein is CASSLFGVNTEAFF.

This clone was observed a few times. This rearrangement joins TRBV6-6 to TRBJ2-2, with TRBD1 as a possible D gene (5 bases). V was trimmed by 7 bases and J by 1 base, leaving 7 bases between them. This CDR3 spans 13 amino acids. In germline, CDR1 is MNHNY, CDR2 SVGAGI (reference sequence). The CDR3 sequence is CASKGQNTGELFF. The DNA for the CDR3 is TGTGCCAGCAAAGGACAGAACACCGGGGAGCTGTTTTTT.

V gene TRBV6-1 combines with J gene TRBJ1-1; tentatively, D is TRBD1 (6 bases). CDR1 is MNHNS and CDR2 is SASEGT in the germline V gene. V gave up 2 bases and J gave up 3 bases, with 7 bases separating them. The CDR3 sequence is 13 residues long. CDR3 in amino acids: CASSENRDTEAFF. In DNA form, the CDR3 reads TGTGCCAGCAGTGAAAACAGGGACACTGAAGCTTTCTTT.

This chain uses TRBV15 with TRBJ1-2, with D possibly being TRBD1 (6 bases). This CDR3 is built from 14 residues. Germline CDR1 LNHNV, CDR2 YYDKDF (reference sequence). With 0 bases removed from V and 7 bases from J, the gap between germline ends came to 12 bases. The CDR3 here is CATSREGGARGYTF. CDR3 bases: TGTGCCACCAGCAGAGAGGGGGGGGCGCGTGGCTACACCTTC.

This clone was seen a handful of times. The V and J genes are TRBV19 and TRBJ1-5; D is unclear. Trimming left V 4 bases short and J 6 bases short, with 16 bases between. The CDR3 covers 15 residues. Germline V gene lookup returns CDR1 LNHDA and CDR2 SQIVND (reference sequence). The DNA of the CDR3 is TGTGCCAGTAGTAGAGGACGGGAAGCTACTCAGCCCCAGCATTTT. Translation: CASSRGREATQPQHF.